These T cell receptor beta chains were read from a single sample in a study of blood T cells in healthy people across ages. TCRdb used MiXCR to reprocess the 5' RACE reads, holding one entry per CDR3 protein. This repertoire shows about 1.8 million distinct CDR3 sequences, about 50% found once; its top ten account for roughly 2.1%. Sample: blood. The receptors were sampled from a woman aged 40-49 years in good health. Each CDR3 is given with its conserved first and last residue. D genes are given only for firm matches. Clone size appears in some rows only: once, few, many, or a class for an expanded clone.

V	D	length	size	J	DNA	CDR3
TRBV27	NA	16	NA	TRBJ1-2	TGTGCCAGCAGTTTATGGGCAGGGGCCCCTAACTATGGCTACACCTTC	CASSLWAGAPNYGYTF
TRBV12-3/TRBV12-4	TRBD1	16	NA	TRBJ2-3	TGTGCCAGCAGAAGTAGTAGGACAGGGTTAATGGATACGCAGTATTTT	CASRSSRTGLMDTQYF
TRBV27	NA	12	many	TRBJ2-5	TGTGCCAGCAGCTTGCGACCAGAGACCCAGTACTTC	CASSLRPETQYF
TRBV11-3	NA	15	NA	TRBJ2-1	TGTGCCAGCAGCTCCGCGCAGGGGTATGACGATGAGCAGTTCTTC	CASSSAQGYDDEQFF
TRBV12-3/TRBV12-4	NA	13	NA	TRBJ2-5	TGTGCCAGTCGACGGACCCTCCAAGAGACCCAGTACTTC	CASRRTLQETQYF
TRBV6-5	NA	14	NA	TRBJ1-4	TGTGCCAGCAGTTCCGGGGCGGGGTGGGAAAAACTGTTTTTT	CASSSGAGWEKLFF
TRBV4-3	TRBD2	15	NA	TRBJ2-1	TGCGCCAGCAGCCAAGGGCGGGAGAGGGTGAATGAGCAGTTCTTC	CASSQGRERVNEQFF
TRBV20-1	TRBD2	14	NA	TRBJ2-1	TGCAGTGCTAGACCCGCGGGGGGATACAATGAGCAGTTCTTC	CSARPAGGYNEQFF
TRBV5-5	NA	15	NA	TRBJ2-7	TGTGCCAGCAGCTTATTTCAGGAGATGGACTACGAGCAGTACTTC	CASSLFQEMDYEQYF
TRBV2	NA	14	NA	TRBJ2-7	TGTGCCAGCCTCGACTACTCAGTATCCTACGAGCAGTACTTC	CASLDYSVSYEQYF
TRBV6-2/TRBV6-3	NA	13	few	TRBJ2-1	TGTGCCAGCAGTTACGGCGGCACCAGAGAGCAGTTCTTC	CASSYGGTREQFF
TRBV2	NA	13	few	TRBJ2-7	TGTGCCAGCAAATACGGCAGCTCCTACGAGCAGTACTTC	CASKYGSSYEQYF
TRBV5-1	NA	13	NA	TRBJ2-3	TGCGCCAGCAGCTTGGGAAAGGTAGATACGCAGTATTTT	CASSLGKVDTQYF
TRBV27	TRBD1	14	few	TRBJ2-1	TGTGCCAGCAGTCTGGGACAGGGTGGGGATGAGCAGTTCTTC	CASSLGQGGDEQFF
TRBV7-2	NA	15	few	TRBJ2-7	TGTGCCAGCAGCACTCCCTACGAAAGCCCCTACGAGCAGTACTTC	CASSTPYESPYEQYF
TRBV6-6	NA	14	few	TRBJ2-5	TGTGCCAGCAGTTACAGGGCTGGGCAAGAGACCCAGTACTTC	CASSYRAGQETQYF
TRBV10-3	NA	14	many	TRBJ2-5	TGTGCCATCAAGGCCAAGAACACTCAAGAGACCCAGTACTTC	CAIKAKNTQETQYF
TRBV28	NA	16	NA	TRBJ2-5	TGTGCCAGCACCCTAGGTGGGGGCGGGGGAGGAGAGACCCAGTACTTC	CASTLGGGGGGETQYF
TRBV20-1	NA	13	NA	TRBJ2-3	TGCAGTGCTTTGTTCTGGGACGCAGATACGCAGTATTTT	CSALFWDADTQYF
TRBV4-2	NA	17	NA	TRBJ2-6	TGTGCCAGCAGCCAAGCAATGGCGGTCTCTGGGGCCAACGTCCTGACTTTC	CASSQAMAVSGANVLTF
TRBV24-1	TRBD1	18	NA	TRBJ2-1	TGTGCCACCAGTGATTCTGCCCCGGGGGACAGGGCAAGGAATGAGCAGTTCTTC	CATSDSAPGDRARNEQFF
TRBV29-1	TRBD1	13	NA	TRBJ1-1	TGCAGCGTTAACAGGGGAGGTGACACTGAAGCTTTCTTT	CSVNRGGDTEAFF
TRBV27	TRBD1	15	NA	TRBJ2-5	TGTGCCAGCAGTACGACAGGGACGGGGAGAGAGACCCAGTACTTC	CASSTTGTGRETQYF
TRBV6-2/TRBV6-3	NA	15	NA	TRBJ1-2	TGTGCCAGCAGTTACGTTTCCGCTCTGGACTATGGCTACACCTTC	CASSYVSALDYGYTF
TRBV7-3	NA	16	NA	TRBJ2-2	TGTGCCAGCAGCCCCCAATTGGACGGCCATCCCGGGGAGCTGTTTTTT	CASSPQLDGHPGELFF
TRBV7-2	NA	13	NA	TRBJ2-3	TGTGCCAGCAGCTTGCAGGGAAGGGATGCGCAGTATTTT	CASSLQGRDAQYF
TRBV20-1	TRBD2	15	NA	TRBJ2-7	TGCAGTGCTAGAGTAGCGGGGGGGTCATACAATGAGCAGTACTTC	CSARVAGGSYNEQYF
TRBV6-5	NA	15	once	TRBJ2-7	TGTGCCAGCAGTTACTCCTGGGCCGAGGGCCACGAGCAGTACTTC	CASSYSWAEGHEQYF
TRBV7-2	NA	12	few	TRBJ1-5	TGTGCCAGCAGCTCGCAGACTCAGCCCCAGCATTTT	CASSSQTQPQHF
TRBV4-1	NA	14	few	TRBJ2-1	TGCGCCAGCAGCCAAGGAATGGGCAACGATGAGCAGTTCTTC	CASSQGMGNDEQFF
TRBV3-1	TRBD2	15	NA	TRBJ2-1	TGTGCCAGCACCCAGGGCGGGGGGGGATACAATGCGCAGTTCTTC	CASTQGGGGYNAQFF
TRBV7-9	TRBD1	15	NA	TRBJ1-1	TGTGCCAGCAGCCCGGCAGGGGGACCGAACACTGAAGCTTTCTTT	CASSPAGGPNTEAFF
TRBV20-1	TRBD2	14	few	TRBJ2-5	TGCAGTGCTAGACTAGCGGGGGGATTGGGGGAGCAGTACTTC	CSARLAGGLGEQYF
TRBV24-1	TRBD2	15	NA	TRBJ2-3	TGTGCCACCAGTGCTGGCGGGGGATTCACAGATACGCAGTATTTT	CATSAGGGFTDTQYF
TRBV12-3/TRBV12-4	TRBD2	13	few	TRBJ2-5	TGTGCCAGCAGAGTGCACGGGGGGGAGACCCAGTACTTC	CASRVHGGETQYF
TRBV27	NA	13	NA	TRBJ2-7	TGTGCCAGCGATGTGTCGCCGGCCGACGAGCAGTACTTC	CASDVSPADEQYF
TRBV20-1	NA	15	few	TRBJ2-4	TGCAGTGCTAGTGTGGGGGGTCTAGCCAAAAACATTCAGTACTTC	CSASVGGLAKNIQYF
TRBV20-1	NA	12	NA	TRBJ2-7	TGCAGTGCCGTAGCAGGGATCTACGAGCAGTACTTC	CSAVAGIYEQYF
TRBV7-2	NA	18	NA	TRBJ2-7	TGTGCCAGCAGCCCACGAACGGGCCCAGGGTCATACCCCTACGAGCAGTACTTC	CASSPRTGPGSYPYEQYF
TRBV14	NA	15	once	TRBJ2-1	TGTGCCAGCAGCGGATACAGGAGCTCCTACAATGAGCAGTTCTTC	CASSGYRSSYNEQFF
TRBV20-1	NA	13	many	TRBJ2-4	TGCAGTGCTAGATTTCCCGGGAAAAACATTCAGTACTTC	CSARFPGKNIQYF